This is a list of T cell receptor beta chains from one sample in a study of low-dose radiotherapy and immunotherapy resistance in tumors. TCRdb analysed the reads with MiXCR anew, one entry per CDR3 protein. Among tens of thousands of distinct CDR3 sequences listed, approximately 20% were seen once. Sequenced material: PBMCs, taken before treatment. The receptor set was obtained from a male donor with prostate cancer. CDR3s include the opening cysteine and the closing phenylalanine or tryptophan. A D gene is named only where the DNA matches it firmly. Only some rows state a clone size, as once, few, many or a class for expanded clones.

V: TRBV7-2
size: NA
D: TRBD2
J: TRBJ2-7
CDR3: CASSSLAGGSYEQYF
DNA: TGTGCCAGCAGCTCACTAGCGGGGGGGTCCTACGAGCAGTACTTC

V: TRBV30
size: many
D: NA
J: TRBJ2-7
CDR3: CAWSEFQGDFSQGHEQYF
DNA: TGTGCCTGGAGTGAGTTTCAGGGAGATTTTTCGCAGGGCCACGAGCAGTACTTC

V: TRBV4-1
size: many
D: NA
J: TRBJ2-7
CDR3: CASSQRAGANEQYF
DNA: TGCGCCAGCAGCCAACGGGCAGGGGCCAACGAGCAGTACTTC

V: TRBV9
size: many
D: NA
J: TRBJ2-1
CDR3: CASSVELTAQQFF
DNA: TGTGCCAGCAGCGTAGAGTTGACAGCCCAGCAGTTCTTC

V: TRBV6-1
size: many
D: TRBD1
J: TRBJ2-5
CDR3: CASSELQGAETQYF
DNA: TGTGCCAGCAGTGAACTCCAGGGGGCCGAGACCCAGTACTTC

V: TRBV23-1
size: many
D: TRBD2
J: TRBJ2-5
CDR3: CASSDWAGREETQYF
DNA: TGCGCCAGCAGTGATTGGGCAGGGCGGGAGGAGACCCAGTACTTC

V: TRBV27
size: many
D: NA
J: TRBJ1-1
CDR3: CASSLSREVGEAFF
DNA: TGTGCCAGCAGTTTATCTAGGGAGGTGGGTGAGGCTTTCTTT

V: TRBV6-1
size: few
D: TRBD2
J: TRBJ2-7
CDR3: CASRRTSPAEQYF
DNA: TGTGCCAGCAGAAGGACTAGCCCGGCCGAGCAGTACTTC

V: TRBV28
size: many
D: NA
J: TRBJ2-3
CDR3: CASSLGTGSTDTQYF
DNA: TGTGCCAGCAGTTTGGGGACTGGTTCCACAGATACGCAGTATTTT

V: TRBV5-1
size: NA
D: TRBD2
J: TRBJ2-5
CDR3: CASSLVSGTVQETQYF
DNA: TGCGCCAGCAGCTTGGTAAGCGGGACCGTCCAAGAGACCCAGTACTTC

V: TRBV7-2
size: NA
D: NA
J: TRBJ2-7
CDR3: CASSLARTVAEQYF
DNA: TGTGCCAGCAGCTTGGCGCGTACAGTGGCCGAGCAGTACTTC

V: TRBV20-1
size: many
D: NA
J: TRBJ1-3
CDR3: CSASDGGGDTIYF
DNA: TGCAGTGCTAGTGATGGGGGGGGGGACACCATATATTTT

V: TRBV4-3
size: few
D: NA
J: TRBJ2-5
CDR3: CASSRGAETQYF
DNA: TGCGCCAGCAGTCGAGGGGCGGAGACCCAGTACTTC

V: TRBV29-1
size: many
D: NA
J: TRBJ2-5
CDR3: CSVDFSVIGETQYF
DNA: TGCAGCGTTGATTTTAGTGTAATTGGAGAGACCCAGTACTTC

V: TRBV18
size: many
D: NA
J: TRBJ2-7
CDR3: CASSPGGIRSEQYF
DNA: TGTGCCAGCTCACCCGGAGGGATCCGGTCCGAGCAGTACTTC

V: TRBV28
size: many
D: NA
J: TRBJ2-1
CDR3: CASSLGGRPGGNEQFF
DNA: TGTGCCAGCAGTTTAGGCGGCCGCCCTGGGGGCAATGAGCAGTTCTTC

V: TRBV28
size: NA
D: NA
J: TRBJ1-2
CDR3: CASSWPAGGGSGYTF
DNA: TGTGCCAGCAGTTGGCCGGCTGGTGGGGGATCGGGCTACACCTTC

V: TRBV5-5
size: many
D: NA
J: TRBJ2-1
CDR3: CASSLQGRRNEQFF
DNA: TGTGCCAGCAGCTTGCAGGGAAGGCGAAATGAGCAGTTCTTC

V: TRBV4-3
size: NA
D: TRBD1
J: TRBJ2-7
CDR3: CASSQGTGGTQYEQYF
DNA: TGCGCCAGCAGCCAAGGGACAGGGGGCACTCAGTACGAGCAGTACTTC

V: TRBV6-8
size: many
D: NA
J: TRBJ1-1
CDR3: CASSRGTRMNTEAFF
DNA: TGTGCCAGCAGCCGAGGAACAAGAATGAACACTGAAGCTTTCTTT

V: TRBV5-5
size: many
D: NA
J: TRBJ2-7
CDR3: CASSLDPGSYEQYF
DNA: TGTGCCAGCAGCTTGGATCCTGGATCCTACGAGCAGTACTTC

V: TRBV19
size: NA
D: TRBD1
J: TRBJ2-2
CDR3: CASQGQANTGELFF
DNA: TGTGCCAGTCAAGGACAGGCCAACACCGGGGAGCTGTTTTTT

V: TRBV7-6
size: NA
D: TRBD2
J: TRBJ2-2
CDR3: CASSLAGTSGGVTGELFF
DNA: TGTGCCAGCAGCTTAGCGGGCACAAGCGGGGGTGTCACCGGGGAGCTGTTTTTT

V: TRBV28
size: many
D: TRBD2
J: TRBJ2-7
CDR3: CAILSGLAGYEQYF
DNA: TGTGCCATCCTATCGGGGCTAGCGGGCTACGAGCAGTACTTC

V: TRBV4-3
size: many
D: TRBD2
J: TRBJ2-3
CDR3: CASSQEPAGGADTQYF
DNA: TGCGCCAGCAGCCAAGAACCAGCGGGGGGGGCAGATACGCAGTATTTT

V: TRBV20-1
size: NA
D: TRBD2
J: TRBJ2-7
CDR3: CSASSSGGAYEQYF
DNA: TGCAGTGCTAGCTCTAGCGGGGGGGCCTACGAGCAGTACTTC

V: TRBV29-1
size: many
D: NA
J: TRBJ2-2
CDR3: CSVGNTGELFF
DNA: TGCAGCGTTGGGAACACCGGGGAGCTGTTTTTT

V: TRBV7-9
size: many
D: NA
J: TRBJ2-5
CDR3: CASSFPTEETQYF
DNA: TGTGCCAGCAGCTTCCCGACAGAAGAGACCCAGTACTTC

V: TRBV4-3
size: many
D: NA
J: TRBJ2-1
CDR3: CASSQVHSPGSYNEQFF
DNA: TGCGCCAGCAGCCAAGTGCACAGCCCGGGCTCCTACAATGAGCAGTTTTTC

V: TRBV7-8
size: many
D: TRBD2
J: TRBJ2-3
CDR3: CASSPLAALDTQYF
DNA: TGTGCCAGCAGCCCCCTAGCGGCATTAGATACGCAGTATTTT

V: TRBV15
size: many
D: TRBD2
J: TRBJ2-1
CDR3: CATSRGLAGVSYEQFF
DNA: TGTGCCACCAGCAGAGGACTAGCGGGAGTGAGTTATGAGCAGTTCTTC

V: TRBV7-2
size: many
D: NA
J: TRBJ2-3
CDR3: CASSLRASGSTDTQYF
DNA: TGTGCCAGCAGCTTAAGGGCCAGCGGAAGCACAGATACGCAGTATTTT

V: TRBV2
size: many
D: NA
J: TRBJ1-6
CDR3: CASSGRGPPLHF
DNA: TGTGCCAGCAGTGGTCGGGGCCCGCCCCTCCACTTT

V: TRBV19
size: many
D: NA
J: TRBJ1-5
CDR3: CASSGGPNQPQHF
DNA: TGTGCCAGTAGTGGGGGTCCAAATCAGCCCCAGCATTTT

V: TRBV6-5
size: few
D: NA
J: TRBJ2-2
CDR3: CASTRSGPRTGELFF
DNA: TGTGCCAGCACCCGATCGGGTCCCAGGACCGGGGAGCTGTTTTTT

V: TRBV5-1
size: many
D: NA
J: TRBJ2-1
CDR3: CASTGSYNEQFF
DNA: TGCGCCAGCACCGGGTCGTACAATGAGCAGTTCTTC

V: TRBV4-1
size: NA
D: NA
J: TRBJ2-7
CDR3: CASSQIPGWGLSYEQYF
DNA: TGCGCCAGCAGCCAAATCCCGGGTTGGGGCCTCTCCTACGAGCAGTACTTC

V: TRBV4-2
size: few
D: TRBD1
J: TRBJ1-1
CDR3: CASSQVGTDDTEAFF
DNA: TGTGCCAGCAGCCAAGTTGGGACAGATGACACTGAAGCTTTCTTT

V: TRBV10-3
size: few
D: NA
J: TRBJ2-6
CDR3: CAISVGQMSSGANVLTF
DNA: TGTGCCATCAGTGTCGGACAGATGAGCTCTGGGGCCAACGTCCTGACTTTC

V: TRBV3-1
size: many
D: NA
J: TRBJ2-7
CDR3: CASSRALSSYEQYF
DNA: TGTGCCAGCAGCCGGGCCCTCAGCTCCTACGAGCAGTACTTC

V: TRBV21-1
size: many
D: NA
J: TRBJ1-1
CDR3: CASSKTAGSRTEAFF
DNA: TGTGCCAGCAGCAAAACGGCAGGTTCGAGGACTGAAGCTTTCTTT

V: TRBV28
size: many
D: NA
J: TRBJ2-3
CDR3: CASSPTGRGLATQYF
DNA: TGTGCCAGCAGCCCAACTGGTAGGGGTCTGGCTACGCAGTATTTT

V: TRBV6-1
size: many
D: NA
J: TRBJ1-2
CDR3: CASSEALTGGYTF
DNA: TGTGCCAGCAGTGAAGCCCTGACAGGTGGCTACACCTTC